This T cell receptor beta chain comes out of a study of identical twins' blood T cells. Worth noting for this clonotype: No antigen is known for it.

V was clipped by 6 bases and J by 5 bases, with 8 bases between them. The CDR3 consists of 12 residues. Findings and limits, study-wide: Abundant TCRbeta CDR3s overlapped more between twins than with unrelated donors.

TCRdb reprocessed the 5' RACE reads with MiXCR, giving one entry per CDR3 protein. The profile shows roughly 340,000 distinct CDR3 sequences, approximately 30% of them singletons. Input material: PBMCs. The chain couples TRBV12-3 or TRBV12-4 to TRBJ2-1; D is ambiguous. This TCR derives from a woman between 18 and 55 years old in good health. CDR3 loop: CASSPWHNEQFF. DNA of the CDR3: TGTGCCAGCAGCCCATGGCACAATGAGCAGTTCTTC.